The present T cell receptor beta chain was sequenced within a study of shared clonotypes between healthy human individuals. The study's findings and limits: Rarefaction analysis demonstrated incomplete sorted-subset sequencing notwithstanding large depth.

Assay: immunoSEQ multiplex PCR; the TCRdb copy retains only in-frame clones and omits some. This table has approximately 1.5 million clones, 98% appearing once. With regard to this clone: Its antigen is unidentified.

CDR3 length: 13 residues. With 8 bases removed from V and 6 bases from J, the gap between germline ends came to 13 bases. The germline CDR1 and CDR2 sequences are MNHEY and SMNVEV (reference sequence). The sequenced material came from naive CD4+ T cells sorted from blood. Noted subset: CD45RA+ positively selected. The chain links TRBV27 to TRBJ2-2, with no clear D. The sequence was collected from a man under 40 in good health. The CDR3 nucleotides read TGTGCCAGCGCCGTTCCTAGGGCCGGGGAGCTGTTTTTT. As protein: CASAVPRAGELFF.